This T cell receptor beta chain is drawn from a study of cytomegalovirus exposure and HLA in healthy donors. This clone has just one count. The antigen remains unidentified. The ends were cut back, 3 bases at V and 2 bases at J, with 8 bases in the middle. CDR3 length: 14 residues. Germline values: CDR1 SGHTA, CDR2 FQGNSA. Notes on the study in general: Upon later analysis, HLA-associated TCR beta chains proved more clonally expanded than other, equally common chains. In an earlier analysis, productive rearrangement rates for most beta V segments clustered near 87% or 30%. The authors enumerated some 170 TCR beta chains as linked to cytomegalovirus.

Primers included in the PCR were 60 Vbeta and 13 Jbeta primers. Original processing notes: About 11 million of some 80 million unique TCR beta chains were shared, per a later count. Method: immunoSEQ multiplex PCR; TCRdb's copy keeps in-frame clones and lacks some. The V and J calls and clone size come from that table; D and trimming were worked out from the DNA. The repertoire consists of over 100,000 clones, with roughly 76% occurring once and the leading ten covering 7.7%. Sequencing used PBMCs. V is TRBV7-2 and J is TRBJ1-3, with D hard to call. The sequence derives from a woman aged 50 to 60 in good health and CMV-seropositive. The DNA for the CDR3 is TGTGCCAGCAGCTTGGGAGGGACTGGAAACACCATATATTTT. This encodes CASSLGGTGNTIYF.